Listed here are 15 T cell receptor beta chains from one sample, sequenced in a study of blood T cells in healthy people across ages. The second PCR ran about 6 to 11 cycles with a sample-barcoded 5' primer and J-beta primers. In TCRdb, the 5' RACE reads were re-called with MiXCR into one record per CDR3 protein. The repertoire holds about 680,000 distinct CDR3 sequences, with 45% to 50% as singletons. The specimen was blood. The receptor source for this set is a woman in her sixties in good health.

This clonotype was counted a single time. The rearrangement links TRBV20-1 to TRBJ2-7, with TRBD2 matching 10 bases. The DNA matches TRBJ2-5 better at its end, which makes the J call doubtful. CDR3 length: 20 residues. Germline lookup yields CDR1 DFQATT and CDR2 SNEGSKA (reference sequence). In DNA form, the CDR3 reads TGCAGTGCTAGTTCACAATATACTAGCGGGACACTAAGGGTGCAAGAGACCCAGTACTTC. It encodes CSASSQYTSGTLRVQETQYF.

The genes are TRBV20-1 and TRBJ2-1, with 7 bases lining up with TRBD1. The J call may be mistaken, given a closer DNA end match to TRBJ2-7. CDR1 is DFQATT and CDR2 is SNEGSKA in the germline V gene (reference sequence). There are 14 residues in the CDR3. CDR3 residues: CSARRGQTYNEQYF. For the CDR3, the DNA is TGCAGTGCTAGAAGGGGACAGACTTACAATGAGCAGTACTTC.

The rearrangement uses TRBV28 and TRBJ1-2; D is ambiguous. The CDR3 has 14 residues. V dropped 5 bases and J dropped 5 bases, with 15 bases sitting between them. Germline V gives CDR1 MDHEN, CDR2 SYDVKM. The CDR3 reads CASSVFGREYGYTF. In DNA form, the CDR3 reads TGTGCCAGCAGTGTCTTTGGGAGGGAGTATGGCTACACCTTC.

The chain couples TRBV5-1 to TRBJ2-5; no firm D call. V was pared by 1 base and J by 5 bases, with 9 bases between. Germline V gene sequence: CDR1 SGHRS, CDR2 YFSETQ. CDR3 length: 13 residues. The CDR3 sequence is CASSLQDLETQYF. The CDR3 nucleotides are TGCGCCAGCAGCTTGCAGGACCTGGAGACCCAGTACTTC.

This clonotype was detected a few times. The chain couples TRBV10-3 to TRBJ2-3; TRBD2 might be the D (5 bases). In germline, CDR1 is ENHRY, CDR2 SYGVKD. Trimming cost V 7 bases and J 6 bases, with 17 bases left between them. The CDR3 covers 14 residues. The CDR3: CAIKIGAERDTQYF. CDR3 sequence (DNA): TGTGCCATCAAAATCGGAGCTGAGCGGGATACGCAGTATTTT.

The chain recombines TRBV28 with TRBJ2-1; 12 bases align to TRBD2. V lost 5 bases to trimming and J lost 7 bases; unmatched junction nucleotides: 12. The germline V gene has CDR1 MDHEN and CDR2 SYDVKM. This CDR3 is built from 17 residues. Here the CDR3 DNA reads TGTGCCAGCAGTCCCCTGACTAGCGGGAGTGCTAGGAATGAGCAGTTCTTC. Its protein product is CASSPLTSGSARNEQFF.

The chain links TRBV6-2 or TRBV6-3 to TRBJ2-7; D is possibly TRBD1 (7 bases). Trimming removed 6 bases from V and 5 bases from J, with 17 bases in between. Germline CDR1 MNHEY, CDR2 SVGEGT. The CDR3 consists of 14 residues. The CDR3 nucleotides are TGTGCCAGCAGGACTAGGACAGGACGGGACGAGCAGTACTTC. This encodes CASRTRTGRDEQYF.

The DNA of the CDR3 is TGTGCCAGCTCACCAACGACAGGGGAAAGTAGGAGGGGCTACACCTTC. It yields the protein CASSPTTGESRRGYTF. V is TRBV18 and J is TRBJ1-2; 8 nucleotides align to TRBD1. From germline, CDR1 is KGHSH and CDR2 LQKENI. V lost 2 bases and J lost 8; bases outside the gene matches: 13. CDR3 length: 16 residues.

V and J are TRBV20-1 and TRBJ1-2, with 9 bases lining up with TRBD1. The CDR3 runs 12 residues. CDR1 is DFQATT, CDR2 SNEGSKA, per germline (reference sequence). Germline trimming cut 5 bases from V and 7 bases from J; bases unmatched to any gene: 5. CDR3 nucleotide sequence: TGCAGTGCTCACAGGGGGCGGAGTGGCTACACCTTC. It specifies CSAHRGRSGYTF.

The CDR3 protein is CASSPDLPLYNEQFF. CDR3 nucleotides: TGCGCCAGCAGCCCGGACCTTCCCCTCTACAATGAGCAGTTCTTC. The rearrangement uses TRBV5-1 and TRBJ2-1; D gene ambiguous. This CDR3 contains 15 residues. Germline V gene data show CDR1 as SGHRS and CDR2 as YFSETQ. V lost 4 bases, J lost 3 bases, and 14 bases lay in between. The full variable domain, its missing parts supplied by reference TRBV5-1 and TRBJ2-1, is KAGVTQTPRYLIKTRGQQVTLSCSPISGHRSVSWYQQTPGQGLQFLFEYFSETQRNKGNFPGRFSGRQFSNSRSEMNVSTLELGDSALYLCASSPDLPLYNEQFFGPGTRLTVL.

The chain has TRBV3-1 and TRBJ1-4; 9 bases line up with TRBD1. Germline CDR1 and CDR2: LGHDT and YNNKEL (reference sequence). Trimming removed 2 bases from V and 6 bases from J; junction bases left unmatched: 7. The CDR3 contains 16 residues. The chain's CDR3 is CASSQSDRGADEKLFF. CDR3 nucleotides: TGTGCCAGCAGCCAATCGGACAGGGGCGCGGATGAAAAACTGTTTTTT.

The CDR3 DNA follows: TGTGCCAGCAGTTACTCGGGCGGGAGGGCCTACGAGCAGTACTTC. It is translated as CASSYSGGRAYEQYF. The V gene is TRBV6-5, the J gene TRBJ2-7, with 9 bases matching TRBD2. V shed 0 bases and J 2 bases; nucleotides not matched to a gene: 2. The CDR3 loop spans 15 amino acids. In germline, CDR1 is MNHEY, CDR2 SVGAGI.

The CDR3 nucleotides are TGTGCCAGCAGCCAAAGCGCGACTAGCGGGCAAGAGACCCAGTACTTC. Translated, it gives CASSQSATSGQETQYF. The rearrangement uses TRBV7-3 and TRBJ2-5, with 10 bases fitting TRBD2. The CDR3 contains 16 residues. With 5 bases clipped from V and 2 bases from J, the junction kept 8 bases outside the gene matches. Germline assignment: CDR1 SGHTA and CDR2 FQGTGA.

This clonotype occurred a few times. This chain uses TRBV28 with TRBJ2-6, with no clear D. The CDR3 contains 15 residues. Germline-derived CDR1 and CDR2 are MDHEN and SYDVKM. Trimming stripped 6 bases from V and 4 bases from J, with 13 bases between. In DNA, the CDR3 is TGTGCCAGCAGGTCATCACGCGCCGGGGCCAACGTCCTGACTTTC. Translated: CASRSSRAGANVLTF. The variable domain in full, completed from reference TRBV28 and TRBJ2-6, reads DVKVTQSSRYLVKRTGEKVFLECVQDMDHENMFWYRQDPGLGLRLIYFSYDVKMKEKGDIPEGYSVSREKKERFSLILESASTNQTSMYLCASRSSRAGANVLTFGAGSRLTVL.

In nucleotides, the CDR3 is TGTGCCACCAGTGTGGGGGGCCCTAGCAATCAGCCCCAGCATTTT. Residues: CATSVGGPSNQPQHF. The chain carries TRBV24-1 and TRBJ1-5, with a possible D match to TRBD1 (6 bases). The CDR3 contains 15 residues. Germline-derived CDR1 and CDR2 are KGHDR and SFDVKD. Trimming removed 5 bases from V and 0 bases from J, with 10 bases in between.